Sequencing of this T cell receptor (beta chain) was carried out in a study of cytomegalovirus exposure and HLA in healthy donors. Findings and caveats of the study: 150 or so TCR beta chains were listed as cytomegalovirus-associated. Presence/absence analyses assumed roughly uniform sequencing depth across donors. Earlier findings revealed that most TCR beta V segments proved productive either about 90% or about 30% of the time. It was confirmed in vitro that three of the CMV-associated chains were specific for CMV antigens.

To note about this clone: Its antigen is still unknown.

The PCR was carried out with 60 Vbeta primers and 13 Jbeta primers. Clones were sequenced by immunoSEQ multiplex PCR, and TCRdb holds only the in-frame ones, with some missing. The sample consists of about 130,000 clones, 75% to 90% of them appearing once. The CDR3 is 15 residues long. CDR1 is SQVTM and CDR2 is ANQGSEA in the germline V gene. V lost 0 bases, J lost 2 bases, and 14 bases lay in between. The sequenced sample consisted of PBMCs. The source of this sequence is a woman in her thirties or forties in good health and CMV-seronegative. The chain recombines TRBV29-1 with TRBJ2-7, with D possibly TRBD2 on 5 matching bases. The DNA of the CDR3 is TGCAGCGTTGAAGATCGAGGGAGTCCCACCTACGAGCAGTACTTC. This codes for CSVEDRGSPTYEQYF.